This T cell receptor (beta chain) was captured in a study of cytomegalovirus exposure and HLA in healthy donors. Per the germline V gene, CDR1 is SGHDN and CDR2 is FVKESK. The V segment lost 4 bases and the J segment 6 bases; nucleotides outside the gene matches: 3. The CDR3 totals 13 residues. Repertoires were generated with immunoSEQ multiplex PCR, while TCRdb's copy carries only in-frame clones and drops some. The table has 90,000 or so clones, approximately 96% seen once. The sequenced material came from PBMCs. The receptor's source is a man younger than 35 in good health and CMV-seronegative. The chain recombines TRBV14 with TRBJ2-1; 7 bases fit TRBD1. In DNA, the CDR3 is TGTGCCAGCAGCCTGGACAGGATCAATGAGCAGTTCTTC. This codes for CASSLDRINEQFF.